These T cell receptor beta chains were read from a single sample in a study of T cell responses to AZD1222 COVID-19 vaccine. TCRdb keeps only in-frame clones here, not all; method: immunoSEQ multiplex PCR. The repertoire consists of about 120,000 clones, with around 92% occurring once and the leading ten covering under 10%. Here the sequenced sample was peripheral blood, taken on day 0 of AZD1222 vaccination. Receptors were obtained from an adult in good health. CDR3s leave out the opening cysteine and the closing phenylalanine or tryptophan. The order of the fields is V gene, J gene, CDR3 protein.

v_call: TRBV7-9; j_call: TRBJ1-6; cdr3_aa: ASSWGGDSPLH
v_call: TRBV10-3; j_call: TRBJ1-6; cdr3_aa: AISGTGGGNNSPLH
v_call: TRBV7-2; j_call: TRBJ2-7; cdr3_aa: ASSLGQGTYEQY
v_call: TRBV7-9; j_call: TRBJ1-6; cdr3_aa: ASSFLTGDSPLH
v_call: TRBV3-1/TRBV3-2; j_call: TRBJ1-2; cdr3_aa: ASSQDPRLRGYT
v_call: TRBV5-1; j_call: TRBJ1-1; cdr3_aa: ASSGVGQRAVNTEAF
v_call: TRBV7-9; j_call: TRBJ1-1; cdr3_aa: ASIPRENTEAF
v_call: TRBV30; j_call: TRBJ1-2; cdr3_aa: AWRGSGGFGYT
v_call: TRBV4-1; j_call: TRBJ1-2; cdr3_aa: ASSRRDRGGYGYT
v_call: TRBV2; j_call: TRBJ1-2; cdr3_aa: ASSGQGADGYT
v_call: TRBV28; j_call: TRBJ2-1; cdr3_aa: ASSLRTSSYNEQF
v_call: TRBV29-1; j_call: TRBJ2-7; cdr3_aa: SVRWVYEQY
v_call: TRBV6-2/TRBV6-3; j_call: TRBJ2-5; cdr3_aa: ASSSEGATQY
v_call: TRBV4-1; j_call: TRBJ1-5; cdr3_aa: ASSQAPGNSDQPQH
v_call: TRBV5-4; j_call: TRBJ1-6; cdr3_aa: ASSRPDGNNSPLH
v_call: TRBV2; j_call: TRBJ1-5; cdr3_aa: ASRPHRGQSNQPQH
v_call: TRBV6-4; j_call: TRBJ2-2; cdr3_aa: ASSGQWDTGELF
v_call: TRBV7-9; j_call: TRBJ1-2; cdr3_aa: ASSLTKGHQGYT
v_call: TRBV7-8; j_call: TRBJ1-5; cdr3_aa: ASSLGVELSNQPQH
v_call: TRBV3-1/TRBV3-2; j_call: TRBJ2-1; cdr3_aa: ASSRPGLANEQF
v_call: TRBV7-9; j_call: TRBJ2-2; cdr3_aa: ASSNPGTGELF
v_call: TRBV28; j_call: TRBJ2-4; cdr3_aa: ASRGSTAKNIQY
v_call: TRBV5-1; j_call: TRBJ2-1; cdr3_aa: ASSSSGLSRSSYNEQF
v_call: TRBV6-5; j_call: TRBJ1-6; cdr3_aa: ASSYSGDHNSPLH
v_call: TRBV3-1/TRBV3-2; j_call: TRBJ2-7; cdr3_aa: ASSRDSSYEQY
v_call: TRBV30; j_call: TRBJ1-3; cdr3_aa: AWSAGPYSGNTIY
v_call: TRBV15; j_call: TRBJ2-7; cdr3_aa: ATSSTSTGFWEQY
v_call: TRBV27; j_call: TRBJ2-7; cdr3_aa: ASSFRGPGEQY
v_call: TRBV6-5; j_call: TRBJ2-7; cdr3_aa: ASTKQPSYEQY
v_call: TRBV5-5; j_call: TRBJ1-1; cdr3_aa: ASSRTGPETEAF
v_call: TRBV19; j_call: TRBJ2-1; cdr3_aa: ASRPFPGQGAHEQF
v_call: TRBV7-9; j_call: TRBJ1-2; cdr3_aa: ASSGSGTYGYT
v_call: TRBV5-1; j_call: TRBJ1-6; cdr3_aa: ASRTDNSPLH
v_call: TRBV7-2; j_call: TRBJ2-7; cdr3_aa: ASSPAGGRAYEQY
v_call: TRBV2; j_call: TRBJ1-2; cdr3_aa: ASRRGTGVKGYT
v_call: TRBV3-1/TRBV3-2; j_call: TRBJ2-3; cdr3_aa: ASSRLAGGSTDTQY
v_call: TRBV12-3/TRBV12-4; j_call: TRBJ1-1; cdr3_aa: ASSPRAGQEAF
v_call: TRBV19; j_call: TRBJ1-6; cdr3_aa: ASKQSSYNSPLH
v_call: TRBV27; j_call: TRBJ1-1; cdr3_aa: ASSRRTVNTEAF
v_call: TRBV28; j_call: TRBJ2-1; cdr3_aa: ASSTTGLAGFGGEQF
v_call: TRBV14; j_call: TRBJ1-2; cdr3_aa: ASSPEYRAGADGYT
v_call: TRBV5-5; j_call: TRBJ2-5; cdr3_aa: ASSGLAGVETQY
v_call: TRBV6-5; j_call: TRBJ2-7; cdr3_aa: ASSYSPGGRYEQY
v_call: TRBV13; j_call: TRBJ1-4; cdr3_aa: ASSLFRGANEKLF
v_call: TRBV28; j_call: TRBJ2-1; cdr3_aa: ASSLWASEQF
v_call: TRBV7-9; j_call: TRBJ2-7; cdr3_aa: ASSLGGDLYEQY
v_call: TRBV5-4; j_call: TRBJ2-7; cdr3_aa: ASSLEPSENYEQY
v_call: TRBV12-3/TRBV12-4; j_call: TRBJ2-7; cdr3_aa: ASSLGLYEQY
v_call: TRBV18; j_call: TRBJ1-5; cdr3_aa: ASSPNQGDQPQH
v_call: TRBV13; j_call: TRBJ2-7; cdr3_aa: ASSPQREQY
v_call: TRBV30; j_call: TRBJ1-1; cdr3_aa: AWSVQVNTEAF
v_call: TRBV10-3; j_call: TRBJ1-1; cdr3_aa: AISDWDKSMNTEAF
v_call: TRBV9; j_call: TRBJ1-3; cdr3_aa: ASSVPPGTIY